The next 22 T cell receptor beta chains were all read from a single sample in a study of cytomegalovirus exposure and HLA in healthy donors. PCR primers comprised 60 Vbeta and 13 Jbeta primers. Only in-frame clones appear in the TCRdb table, and some are missing; sequencing was by immunoSEQ multiplex PCR. The table records some 140,000 clones, around four fifths of them present only once. The material sequenced was PBMCs. All receptors come from a man aged 40-49 years in good health and CMV-seronegative.

The genes are TRBV6-5 and TRBJ2-7; 7 positions agree with TRBD1. Germline-derived CDR1 and CDR2 are MNHEY and SVGAGI. J gave up 0 bases and V 10 bases, and 12 bases lay outside the gene matches. The CDR3 runs to 15 residues. The CDR3 DNA reads TGTGCCACCAAAACACCAGGGGGTGCCTCCTACGAGCAGTACTTC. Translated: CATKTPGGASYEQYF.

V usage is TRBV11-3 and J usage is TRBJ2-5; perhaps TRBD1 as D (6 bases). The ends were cut back, 2 bases at V and 3 bases at J, with 7 bases in the middle. Germline CDR1 reads SGHNT; CDR2 reads YENEEA. The CDR3 loop spans 13 amino acids. CDR3 residues: CASSLNREETQYF. CDR3 nucleotide sequence: TGTGCCAGCAGCTTAAACAGGGAAGAGACCCAGTACTTC.

The chain uses TRBV7-8 and TRBJ2-3; no clear D gene. Germline V gene lookup returns CDR1 SGHVS and CDR2 FQNEAQ. V gave up 5 bases and J gave up 1 base, with 7 bases separating them. CDR3 length: 13 amino acids. The CDR3 sequence: CASSPAGTDTQYF. As DNA, the CDR3 is TGTGCCAGCAGCCCCGCGGGCACAGATACGCAGTATTTT.

DNA for the CDR3: TGTGCCAGTATGGGCTCCTACGAGCAGTACTTC. As protein: CASMGSYEQYF. The genes are TRBV19 and TRBJ2-5; D uncertain. The DNA matches TRBJ2-7 better at its end, which makes the J call doubtful. The CDR3 is 11 amino acids. The V gene's germline CDR1 is LNHDA and CDR2 SQIVND (reference sequence).

This clone has only one observation. The V gene is TRBV5-1, the J gene TRBJ2-7, with TRBD2 matching 8 bases. CDR1 and CDR2 (germline): SGHRS, YFSETQ. The CDR3 is 13 residues long. Losses at the gene ends were 2 bases for V and 4 bases for J; bases not matched to a gene: 2. The CDR3 spells CASSFGGGYEQYF. Written as DNA, the CDR3 is TGCGCCAGCAGCTTCGGGGGGGGGTACGAGCAGTACTTC.

The chain links TRBV7-6 to TRBJ2-5, with TRBD2 identical over 10 bases. This CDR3 has 18 amino acids. J gave up 2 bases and V 5 bases, and 14 bases lay outside the gene matches. In germline, CDR1 is SGHVS, CDR2 FNYEAQ. In DNA, the CDR3 is TGTGCCAGCAGCAGGACTAGCGGCCTCTTAATTAGACAAGAGACCCAGTACTTC. Its translation is CASSRTSGLLIRQETQYF. The whole variable domain, remainder taken from reference TRBV7-6 and TRBJ2-5, is GAGVSQSPRYKVTKRGQDVALRCDPISGHVSLYWYRQALGQGPEFLTYFNYEAQQDKSGLPNDRFSAERPEGSISTLTIQRTEQRDSAMYRCASSRTSGLLIRQETQYFGPGTRLLVL.

The chain is built from TRBV5-1 and TRBJ2-7; 8 nucleotides line up with TRBD2. The J segment lost 0 bases and the V segment lost 0 bases, leaving 8 bases of the junction unmatched. CDR1 and CDR2 from the germline V gene are SGHRS and YFSETQ. The CDR3 is made up of 17 amino acids. The CDR3 DNA is TGCGCCAGCAGCTTGGCTCCCGGGGGGGGCAGCTCCTACGAGCAGTACTTC. Protein sequence: CASSLAPGGGSSYEQYF.

This clone has more than one count but fewer than ten. The gene calls are TRBV6-5 and TRBJ1-1; 7 nucleotides line up with TRBD1. This CDR3 region has 13 residues. The germline V gene encodes CDR1 MNHEY and CDR2 SVGAGI. V gave up 6 bases and J gave up 6 bases; unmatched junction bases: 7. This CDR3 reads CASRTTGFPEAFF. In DNA, the CDR3 is TGTGCCAGCAGGACGACAGGGTTCCCTGAAGCTTTCTTT.

The CDR3 nucleotides read TGCGCCAGCAGCCAAGGGGCTACCACGTATGGAGGCGGGGAGCTGTTTTTT. This sequence encodes CASSQGATTYGGGELFF. The V call is TRBV4-3, the J call TRBJ2-2; D possibly corresponds to TRBD2 (5 bases). The CDR3 runs to 17 residues. The germline V and J ends were trimmed by 1 base and 7 bases, with 19 bases remaining between them. Germline V gene sequence: CDR1 LGHNA, CDR2 YSLEER.

This clone was seen a handful of times. The rearrangement uses TRBV7-2 and TRBJ1-5, with no clear D. Germline V gene sequence: CDR1 SGHTA, CDR2 FQGNSA. The CDR3 runs to 12 residues. The germline V and J ends were trimmed by 5 bases and 13 bases, with 15 bases remaining between them. CDR3 DNA sequence: TGTGCCAGCAGCGAAGGAGGCGGTGGGCAGCATTTT. It codes for CASSEGGGGQHF.

The chain joins TRBV28 to TRBJ1-5; TRBD1 might be the D (5 bases). The CDR3 sequence is 16 residues long. Germline V gene lookup returns CDR1 MDHEN and CDR2 SYDVKM. The V gene lost 11 bases and the J gene lost 0 bases, with 20 bases spanning the gap. Here the CDR3 reads CAGNIGGGNSNQPQHF. CDR3 sequence (DNA): TGTGCCGGCAACATTGGGGGGGGTAATAGCAATCAGCCCCAGCATTTT.

The V gene is TRBV7-2, the J gene TRBJ2-2; 16 nucleotides match TRBD2. There are 18 residues in the CDR3. The V segment lost 6 bases and the J segment 6 bases; nucleotides outside the gene matches: 10. Germline assignment: CDR1 SGHTA and CDR2 FQGNSA. CDR3 protein: CASRRSSGTSGGAGELFF. In nucleotides, the CDR3 is TGTGCCAGCAGGCGTTCCTCCGGGACTAGCGGGGGGGCCGGGGAGCTGTTTTTT. Variable domain in full (rest from reference TRBV7-2 and TRBJ2-2): GAGVSQSPSNKVTEKGKDVELRCDPISGHTALYWYRQSLGQGLEFLIYFQGNSAPDKSGLPSDRFSAERTGGSVSTLTIQRTQQEDSAVYLCASRRSSGTSGGAGELFFGEGSRLTVL.

A remark on this clone: This sample also contains other DNA sequences that code for the same CDR3. The gene calls are TRBV11-3 and TRBJ2-1; 9 bases are shared with TRBD1. The CDR3 totals 15 residues. The V gene end was trimmed by 3 bases and the J gene end by 0 bases; junction bases not matched to a gene: 0. Germline V gene sequence: CDR1 SGHNT, CDR2 YENEEA. CDR3 in amino acids: CASSLDRGSYNEQFF. The CDR3 DNA sequence: TGTGCCAGCAGCTTGGACAGGGGCTCCTACAATGAGCAGTTCTTC.

This chain joins TRBV7-2 and TRBJ2-7, with D possibly TRBD1 on 6 matching bases. With 5 bases removed from V and 1 base from J, the gap between germline ends came to 15 bases. In germline, CDR1 is SGHTA, CDR2 FQGNSA. This CDR3 has 15 amino acids. DNA for the CDR3: TGTGCCAGCAGCCGCACCTCCCAGGGGTCCTACGAGCAGTACTTC. Translated, it gives CASSRTSQGSYEQYF. The whole variable domain, filled in from reference TRBV7-2 and TRBJ2-7, reads GAGVSQSPSNKVTEKGKDVELRCDPISGHTALYWYRQSLGQGLEFLIYFQGNSAPDKSGLPSDRFSAERTGGSVSTLTIQRTQQEDSAVYLCASSRTSQGSYEQYFGPGTRLTVT.

The chain couples TRBV30 to TRBJ2-4, with D possibly being TRBD1 (6 bases). The length of the CDR3 is 14 residues. Trimming pared 5 bases from V and 0 bases from J, leaving 11 bases between. Germline V gives CDR1 GTSNPN, CDR2 SVGIG (reference sequence). This CDR3 reads CAWGDKVAKNIQYF. The CDR3 coding sequence is TGTGCCTGGGGGGACAAAGTAGCCAAAAACATTCAGTACTTC.

This clone appeared once. The chain links TRBV10-3 to TRBJ1-2; D is undetermined. V was shortened by 0 bases and J by 6 bases, with 11 bases between the two germline ends. The V gene's germline CDR1 is ENHRY and CDR2 SYGVKD. The CDR3 has 14 amino acids. CDR3 bases: TGTGCCATCAGTGAGTCGGAGGGAGTTCATGGCTACACCTTC. This sequence encodes CAISESEGVHGYTF.

The rearrangement joins TRBV10-3 to TRBJ2-1, with D tentatively TRBD2 (6 bases). The CDR3 consists of 14 residues. The germline V and J ends were trimmed by 3 bases and 7 bases, with 13 bases remaining between them. CDR1 and CDR2 (germline): ENHRY, SYGVKD. The CDR3 protein is CAISEAKRENEQFF. CDR3 bases: TGTGCCATCAGTGAAGCTAAACGGGAGAATGAGCAGTTCTTC.

This clone came up once. The chain has TRBV21-1 and TRBJ2-7; the listed D gene, TRBD2, was not tested against the DNA. TRBV21-1 is a documented pseudogene. This CDR3 has 19 residues. This CDR3 is CASSKALSGGGRGGFEQYF. Here the CDR3 DNA reads TGTGCCAGCAGCAAAGCGTTATCGGGCGGGGGGCGCGGGGGGTTCGAGCAGTACTTC.

The V and J genes are TRBV2 and TRBJ2-5; 8 bases fit TRBD2. Germline lookup yields CDR1 SNHLY and CDR2 FYNNEI. The CDR3 sequence is 15 residues long. With 2 bases clipped from V and 5 bases from J, the junction kept 7 bases outside the gene matches. For the CDR3, the DNA is TGTGCCAGCAGTGAATACCGGGGGGGGCGGGAGACCCAGTACTTC. Its translation: CASSEYRGGRETQYF.

The chain carries TRBV11-2 and TRBJ2-3; 9 bases are shared with TRBD2. Germline CDR1 SGHAT, CDR2 FQNNGV. Trimming cost V 3 bases and J 3 bases; bases outside gene matches: 4. The CDR3 runs to 15 residues. The CDR3 reads CASSFSGSYTDTQYF. In nucleotides, the CDR3 is TGTGCCAGCAGCTTTAGCGGGAGTTATACAGATACGCAGTATTTT.

The gene calls are TRBV5-1 and TRBJ2-5; 9 nucleotides line up with TRBD1. The J call is uncertain, as TRBJ2-7 better fits the DNA end. The CDR3 extends over 14 amino acids. Germline V gene data show CDR1 as SGHRS and CDR2 as YFSETQ. The CDR3 nucleotides read TGCGCCAGCAGCTTGGACAGGGGGCGACGCGAGCAGTACTTC. It specifies CASSLDRGRREQYF.

The chain recombines TRBV6-6 with TRBJ2-2, with D possibly TRBD2 on 6 matching bases. The V end lost 5 bases, the J end lost 6 bases, and 16 bases lay between the germline ends. Germline-derived CDR1 and CDR2 are MNHNY and SVGAGI (reference sequence). The CDR3 extends over 15 amino acids. The CDR3 DNA follows: TGTGCCAGCAGTCCGGCCGGGACTCTCGCCGGGGAGCTGTTTTTT. Protein product: CASSPAGTLAGELFF.